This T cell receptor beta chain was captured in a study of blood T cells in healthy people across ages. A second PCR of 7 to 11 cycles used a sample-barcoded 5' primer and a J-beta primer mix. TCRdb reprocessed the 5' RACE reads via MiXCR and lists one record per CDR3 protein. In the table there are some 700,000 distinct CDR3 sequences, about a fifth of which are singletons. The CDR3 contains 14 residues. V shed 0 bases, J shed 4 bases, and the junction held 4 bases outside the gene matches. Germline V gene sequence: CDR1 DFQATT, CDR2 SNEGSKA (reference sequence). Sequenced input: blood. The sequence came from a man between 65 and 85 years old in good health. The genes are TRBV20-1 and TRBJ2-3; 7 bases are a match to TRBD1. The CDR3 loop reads CSARDDRAADTQYF. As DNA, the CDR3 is TGCAGTGCTAGAGACGACAGGGCTGCAGATACGCAGTATTTT.